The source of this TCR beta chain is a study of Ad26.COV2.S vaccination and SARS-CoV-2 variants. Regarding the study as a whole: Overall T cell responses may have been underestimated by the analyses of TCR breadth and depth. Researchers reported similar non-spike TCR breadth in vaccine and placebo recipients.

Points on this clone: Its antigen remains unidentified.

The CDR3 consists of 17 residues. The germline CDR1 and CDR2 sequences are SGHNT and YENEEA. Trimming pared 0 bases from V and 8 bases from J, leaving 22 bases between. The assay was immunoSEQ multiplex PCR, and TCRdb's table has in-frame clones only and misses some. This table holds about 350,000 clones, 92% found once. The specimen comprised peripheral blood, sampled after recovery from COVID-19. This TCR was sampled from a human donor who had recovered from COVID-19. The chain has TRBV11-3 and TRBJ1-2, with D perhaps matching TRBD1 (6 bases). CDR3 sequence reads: CASSLEATRGRGVGYTF. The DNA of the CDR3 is TGTGCCAGCAGCTTAGAGGCTACGCGTGGCAGGGGCGTCGGCTACACCTTC.